This TCR beta chain was captured by sequencing in a study of blood T cell repertoires in COVID-19. Germline V lookup: CDR1 SGHTA, CDR2 FQGNSA. CDR3 length: 13 residues. Trimming removed 4 bases at V and 2 bases at J, with 7 bases between. Sequencing was performed with immunoSEQ multiplex PCR; in TCRdb, only in-frame clones are kept and a portion is missing. Of about 120,000 clones detected, roughly 84% appear once; the ten largest clones hold approximately 3.6%. The receptor's source is a young woman who had recovered from COVID-19. The chain couples TRBV7-2 to TRBJ2-3; D possibly corresponds to TRBD1 (5 bases). The sample was PBMCs or T cells enriched from blood (not recorded which). The CDR3 DNA sequence: TGTGCCAGCAGCTGGGGCTTCACAGATACGCAGTATTTT. Translation: CASSWGFTDTQYF.